Sequencing of this T cell receptor beta chain was carried out in a study of blood T cell repertoires in COVID-19. Profiled with immunoSEQ multiplex PCR; TCRdb holds only in-frame clones, not every one. The data hold roughly 250,000 clones, with roughly 82% observed a single time. The receptor comes from an elderly woman with active or convalescent COVID-19. What was sequenced was peripheral blood.

CDR3 in DNA: TGTGCCAGCTCACTCGTCCCGGGACAGGGGAACTATGGCTACACCTTC. Protein sequence: CASSLVPGQGNYGYTF. The chain links TRBV18 to TRBJ1-2, with 10 bases lining up with TRBD1. Germline trimming cut 4 bases from V and 2 bases from J; bases unmatched to any gene: 7. CDR1 and CDR2 (germline): KGHSH, LQKENI. The CDR3 is made up of 16 amino acids.